Listed below are T cell receptor beta chains from one sample, sequenced in a study of molecular identifiers for immune sequencing clone quantification. TCRdb analysed the PCR reads with MiXCR anew, one entry per CDR3 protein. The table includes around 320,000 distinct CDR3 sequences, roughly 24% detected once. Material: naive CD8+ T cells from blood, with Jurkat cell RNA spiked in. The origin of the receptors is a human donor in good health. Some libraries in this study had Jurkat cell RNA spiked in. Both conserved end residues are part of each CDR3. The order of the fields is CDR3 protein, CDR3 DNA, clone size, D gene, V gene, J gene. A D gene is named only where the DNA matches it firmly. Size is omitted from some rows. Given values are once, few, many or a class for expanded clones.

CATSRDPQETQYF,TGTGCCACCAGCAGAGATCCCCAAGAGACCCAGTACTTC,many,.,TRBV15,TRBJ2-5
CASSQVYTASGVREQFF,TGTGCCAGCAGCCAAGTGTACACGGCTAGCGGGGTCCGGGAGCAGTTCTTC,.,TRBD2,TRBV3-1,TRBJ2-1
CSADFRDRGVWDMNTEAFF,TGCAGTGCTGATTTCCGGGACAGGGGCGTCTGGGACATGAACACTGAAGCTTTCTTT,few,TRBD1,TRBV20-1,TRBJ1-1
CASSSSGTGMNTIYF,TGTGCCAGCAGCTCCTCGGGGACAGGGATGAACACCATATATTTT,many,TRBD1,TRBV7-9,TRBJ1-3
CATSDRISPGEQYF,TGTGCCACCAGTGACCGAATTAGTCCCGGCGAGCAGTACTTC,.,.,TRBV24-1,TRBJ2-7
CASSPGVWTGLHEQYF,TGCGCCAGCAGCCCGGGGGTCTGGACAGGGCTACACGAGCAGTACTTC,few,TRBD1,TRBV5-1,TRBJ2-7
CASSPTNTGELFF,TGCGCCAGCAGCCCTACGAACACCGGGGAGCTGTTTTTT,many,.,TRBV4-1,TRBJ2-2
CASSLGNTGELFF,TGTGCCAGCAGTCTAGGGAACACCGGGGAGCTGTTTTTT,many,.,TRBV28,TRBJ2-2
CATSGLASTDTQYF,TGTGCCACCAGTGGGCTAGCGAGCACAGATACGCAGTATTTT,few,.,TRBV15,TRBJ2-3
CASSLELAPDYEQYF,TGTGCCAGCAGCTTAGAGCTAGCGCCAGACTACGAGCAGTACTTC,.,.,TRBV7-9,TRBJ2-7
CASSSVLDPVSSPLHF,TGTGCCAGCAGTTCAGTACTGGATCCGGTTAGCTCACCCCTCCACTTT,.,.,TRBV27,TRBJ1-6
CASSTADRMTTYEQYF,TGTGCCAGCAGTACCGCTGACAGGATGACGACCTACGAGCAGTACTTC,few,.,TRBV27,TRBJ2-7
CASSPASDERYF,TGTGCCAGCTCACCCGCGAGCGACGAGCGGTACTTC,once,.,TRBV18,TRBJ2-7
CASRDTSNTGELFF,TGTGCCAGCCGGGACACTTCGAACACCGGGGAGCTGTTTTTT,few,.,TRBV7-9,TRBJ2-2
CASSEAGREEQFF,TGTGCCAGCAGTGAAGCAGGGCGGGAGGAGCAGTTCTTC,.,TRBD2,TRBV6-1,TRBJ2-1
CASRYTGLAGDGNTDTQYF,TGTGCCAGCAGATACACTGGACTAGCGGGAGATGGGAACACAGATACGCAGTATTTT,many,TRBD2,TRBV6-5,TRBJ2-3
CATSSDRASSTDTQYF,TGTGCCACTTCTTCGGACAGGGCTTCTAGCACAGATACGCAGTATTTT,few,TRBD1,TRBV19,TRBJ2-3
CASRGGSGISTDTQYF,TGTGCCAGCAGAGGGGGTAGCGGGATAAGCACAGATACGCAGTATTTT,few,TRBD2,TRBV7-9,TRBJ2-3
CASSDQSSYNSPLHF,TGTGCCAGCAGTGACCAGAGCTCCTATAATTCACCCCTCCACTTT,.,.,TRBV12-3/TRBV12-4,TRBJ1-6
CASSLTGLSSYEQYF,TGTGCCAGCAGCTTGACGGGTCTCAGCTCCTACGAGCAGTACTTC,few,.,TRBV5-4,TRBJ2-7
CASRSTGWSGAFF,TGTGCCAGCAGGTCGACAGGGTGGTCTGGAGCTTTCTTT,.,TRBD1,TRBV2,TRBJ1-1
CASSLSAGGPPGALFF,TGTGCCAGCAGCTTATCCGCGGGAGGCCCCCCCGGGGCGCTGTTTTTT,once,TRBD2,TRBV7-9,TRBJ2-2
CASSPWDRGRTDTQYF,TGTGCCAGCAGCCCCTGGGACAGGGGAAGGACAGATACGCAGTATTTT,few,TRBD1,TRBV9,TRBJ2-3
CATSRDTRPDERQYF,TGTGCCACCAGCAGAGATACCCGGCCGGACGAGCGGCAGTACTTC,few,.,TRBV15,TRBJ2-7
CASSSRGLTEAFF,TGTGCCAGCAGTTCCAGGGGACTCACTGAAGCTTTCTTT,few,.,TRBV28,TRBJ1-1
CASSLGLVSGEQYF,TGTGCCAGCTCCTTGGGACTAGTCAGTGGCGAGCAGTACTTC,few,TRBD2,TRBV27,TRBJ2-7
CASSLVMGAAKNIQYF,TGTGCCAGCAGCTTAGTAATGGGGGCAGCCAAAAACATTCAGTACTTC,many,.,TRBV7-2,TRBJ2-4
CSVGFEGHEAFF,TGCAGCGTTGGATTTGAGGGGCATGAAGCTTTCTTT,many,.,TRBV29-1,TRBJ1-1
CASSFGPPGETQYF,TGTGCCAGCAGCTTTGGACCCCCGGGAGAGACCCAGTACTTC,many,.,TRBV7-2,TRBJ2-5
CASSSLVVLPRITQSGYTF,TGTGCCAGCAGCTCTCTGGTGGTTTTACCGCGAATCACCCAAAGTGGCTACACCTTC,.,.,TRBV13,TRBJ1-2
CASSPGVEKLFF,TGTGCCAGCAGTCCCGGCGTGGAAAAACTGTTTTTT,.,.,TRBV7-9,TRBJ1-4
CASSLRVDSTEAFF,TGTGCCAGCAGTTTGCGGGTCGATTCCACTGAAGCTTTCTTT,few,.,TRBV28,TRBJ1-1
CAWSGDTGELFF,TGTGCCTGGAGTGGGGACACCGGGGAGCTGTTTTTT,few,.,TRBV30,TRBJ2-2
CASGLSSRTSVGLDEQFF,TGTGCTAGTGGTTTATCCTCCCGTACTAGCGTGGGTTTGGATGAGCAGTTCTTC,.,TRBD2,TRBV12-5,TRBJ2-1
CASSPRPYQETQYF,TGTGCCAGCAGCCCCCGGCCGTACCAAGAGACCCAGTACTTC,.,.,TRBV27,TRBJ2-5
CASSQAQVGVLGSYNEQFF,TGCGCCAGCAGCCAGGCTCAGGTCGGGGTCCTGGGCTCCTACAATGAGCAGTTCTTC,.,.,TRBV4-1,TRBJ2-1
CASSKPGLAGGTSDEQYF,TGTGCCAGCAGTAAGCCGGGACTAGCGGGGGGCACGTCTGATGAGCAGTACTTC,.,TRBD2,TRBV6-2/TRBV6-3,TRBJ2-7
CSVEVRAYGYTF,TGCAGCGTTGAAGTCAGGGCATATGGCTACACCTTC,many,.,TRBV29-1,TRBJ1-2
CASSYSGQDKNQPQHF,TGTGCCAGCAGTTACTCCGGACAGGATAAAAATCAGCCCCAGCATTTT,many,TRBD1,TRBV6-5,TRBJ1-5
CASSPNRVTNTGELFF,TGTGCCAGCAGCCCTAACAGGGTCACGAACACCGGGGAGCTGTTTTTT,few,.,TRBV9,TRBJ2-2
CASSPPPGQGLYGYTF,TGTGCCAGCAGCCCCCCACCGGGACAGGGACTCTATGGCTACACCTTC,few,TRBD1,TRBV7-9,TRBJ1-2
CSVPLPRTNTIYF,TGCAGCGTTCCCCTGCCACGCACTAACACCATATATTTT,.,.,TRBV29-1,TRBJ1-3
CASTSRGGSYEQYF,TGTGCCAGCACCTCCCGTGGCGGATCGTACGAGCAGTACTTC,many,.,TRBV7-9,TRBJ2-7
CASSLEYYEQYF,TGTGCCAGCAGCTTAGAATACTACGAGCAGTACTTC,.,.,TRBV11-2,TRBJ2-7
CASSPSWLREASAEETQYF,TGTGCCAGCAGCCCCTCTTGGTTGAGGGAGGCTTCCGCAGAGGAGACCCAGTACTTC,many,.,TRBV7-2,TRBJ2-5
CASSYQGAGTGDTQYF,TGTGCCAGCAGCTACCAGGGAGCAGGCACCGGTGATACGCAGTATTTT,many,.,TRBV12-3/TRBV12-4,TRBJ2-3
CASSGRSDPETQYF,TGTGCCAGTAGCGGACGTTCAGACCCAGAGACCCAGTACTTC,many,.,TRBV19,TRBJ2-5
CASSSYRIQETQYF,TGTGCCAGCAGCTCGTACAGAATCCAAGAGACCCAGTACTTC,few,.,TRBV11-2,TRBJ2-5
CASSQVAGTNNEQFF,TGCGCCAGCAGCCAAGTTGCGGGGACTAACAATGAGCAGTTCTTC,.,TRBD2,TRBV4-1,TRBJ2-1
CASSLGGGTSYEQYF,TGCGCCAGCAGCTTGGGAGGGGGTACTTCCTACGAGCAGTACTTC,few,.,TRBV5-1,TRBJ2-7